This entry concerns a single T cell receptor beta chain. Its specificity is unknown. The V gene lost 3 bases and the J gene lost 8 bases, with 5 bases spanning the gap. Germline loops: CDR1 SEHNR, CDR2 FQNEAQ (reference sequence). This CDR3 is built from 11 residues. The data belong to a study of T cell responses to AZD1222 COVID-19 vaccine. Study-wide points: Sampling captured repertoires only after the peak T cell response. Close to half of all spike-specific TCRs reportedly target regions of the variants that are unmutated.

Profiling relied on immunoSEQ multiplex PCR, and the TCRdb table lists in-frame clones only, not all of them. Among about 110,000 clones listed, around 92% were seen once. The chain combines TRBV7-9 with TRBJ2-4; D is unresolved. The source material was peripheral blood, sampled 28 days after the second AZD1222 dose. This TCR was sampled from an adult who received the AZD1222 COVID-19 vaccine. CDR3 in amino acids: CASSFGDIQYF. CDR3 in DNA: TGTGCCAGCAGCTTTGGAGACATTCAGTACTTC.